These 18 T cell receptor beta chains came from one sample sequenced in a study of regulatory T cells in long-lasting Graves disease. Construction of TCR beta libraries relied on iRepertoire HTBI primers and on Arm-PCR targeting CDR3 regions. Via MiXCR, TCRdb re-called the multiplex PCR reads, giving one row per CDR3 protein. Counted here are some 400,000 distinct CDR3 sequences, about 15% occurring once; the ten biggest clones make up approximately 15%. Time point specified: newly diagnosed GD, antithyroid drugs for less than 3 months. Construction of the TCR library relied on RNA isolated from PBMCs. These data also formed part of another study, on T cells in Graves' hyperthyroidism and ophthalmopathy.

Sample: peripheral blood mononuclear cells (PBMCs), taken at new diagnosis, from a patient treated with antithyroid drugs. Source of these receptors: a woman aged 25-40 years with Graves disease.

This clonotype has a handful of counts. This chain links TRBV12-3 or TRBV12-4 with TRBJ2-5, with 9 bases matching TRBD1. V was clipped by 3 bases and J by 5 bases; unmatched bases: 7. The CDR3 runs 15 residues. The CDR3 DNA sequence: TGTGCCAGCAGTTTGACAGGGGGATTATCGGAGACCCAGTACTTC. Encoded protein: CASSLTGGLSETQYF.

This clonotype was recorded at least ten times. The rearrangement links TRBV27 to TRBJ1-1, with 12 bases identical to TRBD1. Germline loops: CDR1 MNHEY, CDR2 SMNVEV (reference sequence). The CDR3 sequence is 19 residues long. Trimming took 3 bases from V and 1 from J; bases not matched to a gene: 12. CDR3 bases: TGTGCCAGCAGTTTTCTAGGGACAGGGGGCCAGTGGGCGAACACTGAAGCTTTCTTT. Translation: CASSFLGTGGQWANTEAFF.

The chain combines TRBV12-3 or TRBV12-4 with TRBJ2-7; 9 nucleotides align to TRBD1. The CDR3 has 17 residues. With V trimmed by 5 bases and J by 3 bases, 14 bases remained unmatched. CDR3 sequence reads: CASSPGTGSQVGYEQYF. The CDR3 nucleotides are TGTGCCAGCAGTCCCGGGACAGGGTCTCAAGTCGGCTACGAGCAGTACTTC.

The chain is built from TRBV6-2 or TRBV6-3 and TRBJ2-2; D uncertain. Germline lookup yields CDR1 MNHEY and CDR2 SVGEGT. This CDR3 has 16 residues. With 6 bases removed from V and 0 bases from J, the gap between germline ends came to 14 bases. CDR3 coding DNA: TGTGCCAGCAGACGCCTTACCACCACGAACACCGGGGAGCTGTTTTTT. Translation gives CASRRLTTTNTGELFF.

With regard to this clonotype: Only one base separates this from a far larger clonotype, so it likely reflects a read error. The chain joins TRBV2 to TRBJ2-1, with TRBD2 matching 15 bases. Germline CDR1 reads SNHLY; CDR2 reads FYNNEI. The CDR3 runs to 16 residues. V lost 3 bases, J lost 10 bases, and 7 bases stayed unmatched. The CDR3 protein is CASSDPGTSGRYEQFF. The CDR3 nucleotides read TGTGCCAGCAGTGACCCCGGGACTAGCGGGAGGTACGAGCAGTTCTTC.

This clonotype was seen repeatedly, ten times or more. The V and J genes are TRBV24-1 and TRBJ1-2; weak D call: TRBD1 (5 bases). Between the trimmed V and J ends, which lost 5 bases and 3 bases, there was a span of 15 bases. The germline gives CDR1 KGHDR, CDR2 SFDVKD. CDR3 size: 15 residues. The CDR3 loop reads CATSARDGIDYGYTF. CDR3 DNA sequence: TGTGCCACCAGTGCCCGGGACGGGATCGACTATGGCTACACCTTC.

This clonotype was counted only a few times. Just one base apart from a much larger clone, this may be a read error. This chain joins TRBV3-1 and TRBJ1-1; no definite D call. The CDR3 contains 14 residues. CDR1 is LGHDT, CDR2 YNNKEL, per germline (reference sequence). The CDR3 protein is CASSPGGANTDAFF. The CDR3 nucleotides are TGTGCCAGCAGCCCCGGTGGAGCGAACACTGACGCTTTCTTT.

There are many counts of this clonotype. V and J are TRBV7-3 and TRBJ2-1; the D is unclear. The CDR3 covers 14 residues. With 5 bases removed from V and 5 bases from J, the gap between germline ends came to 13 bases. Germline V gives CDR1 SGHTA, CDR2 FQGTGA. The CDR3 nucleotides read TGTGCCAGCAGCCCGTTTGGCGGTAACAATGAGCAGTTCTTC. It is translated as CASSPFGGNNEQFF.

Only a few counts were recorded for this clonotype. The gene calls are TRBV7-9 and TRBJ2-7; 8 bases align to TRBD2. The CDR3 extends over 16 amino acids. The germline V gene has CDR1 SEHNR and CDR2 FQNEAQ (reference sequence). The V and J ends lost 3 bases and 0 bases, in that order; junction bases with no gene match: 7. CDR3 DNA sequence: TGTGCCAGCAGCTTGCCCCTAGGACTAGCCTCCTACGAGCAGTACTTC. Translated: CASSLPLGLASYEQYF.

In this sample, this clonotype turned up a few times. The chain has TRBV28 and TRBJ1-4; 12 bases map to TRBD1. The CDR3 covers 16 residues. Trimming at V came to 5 bases and at J to 7 bases, leaving 8 bases not matched to a gene. Germline-derived CDR1 and CDR2 are MDHEN and SYDVKM. The CDR3 region is CASSPTGTGGVEKLFF. DNA of the CDR3: TGTGCCAGCAGTCCCACCGGGACAGGGGGCGTTGAAAAACTGTTTTTT.

The CDR3 DNA reads as TGTGCCAGCAGTTATTCGCGACTAGCGGGAGGGCCTAGCACAGATACGCAGTATTTT. Its protein product is CASSYSRLAGGPSTDTQYF. This sequence joins TRBV6-5 and TRBJ2-3, with TRBD2 matching 14 bases. Germline CDR1 MNHEY, CDR2 SVGAGI. CDR3 length: 19 amino acids. J gave up 0 bases and V 3 bases, and 8 bases lay outside the gene matches.

A note on this clonotype: A clone one base away is much larger, so this may be a read error. The chain combines TRBV12-3 or TRBV12-4 with TRBJ2-1, with D possibly being TRBD2 (6 bases). This CDR3 comprises 16 residues. The CDR3 DNA reads as TGTGGCAGCAGGGACCTAGCGTTAAACTCCTACAATGAGCAGTTCTTC. It specifies CGSRDLALNSYNEQFF.

The rearrangement joins TRBV20-1 to TRBJ2-1, with 9 bases that match TRBD2. The CDR3 is 13 residues long. Per the germline V gene, CDR1 is DFQATT and CDR2 is SNEGSKA (reference sequence). V lost 0 bases, J lost 12 bases, and 6 bases stayed unmatched. The CDR3 here is CSARDGLAGPQFF. CDR3 coding DNA: TGCAGTGCTAGAGACGGCCTAGCGGGACCGCAGTTCTTC.

The DNA of the CDR3 is TGTGCCAGCAGTGGTGACAGGGACTCTCAGCCCCAGCATTTT. Translating it yields CASSGDRDSQPQHF. This chain links TRBV25-1 with TRBJ1-5; 7 bases are a match to TRBD1. This CDR3 is 14 amino acids long. With V trimmed by 4 bases and J by 6 bases, 6 bases remained unmatched. Germline CDR1 reads MGHDK; CDR2 reads SYGVNS. Full variable domain (rest looked up from reference TRBV25-1 and TRBJ1-5): EADIYQTPRYLVIGTGKKITLECSQTMGHDKMYWYQQDPGMELHLIHYSYGVNSTEKGDLSSESTVSRIRTEHFPLTLESARPSHTSQYLCASSGDRDSQPQHFGDGTRLSIL.

This clonotype was seen ten or more times. The gene calls are TRBV9 and TRBJ2-7, with D perhaps being TRBD1 or TRBD2 (6 bases each). This CDR3 spans 16 amino acids. With 3 bases removed from V and 5 bases from J, the gap between germline ends came to 21 bases. Germline V gene data show CDR1 as SGDLS and CDR2 as YYNGEE. The CDR3 region has the DNA TGTGCCAGCAGCGATAACGAGGGGGGCAGGGCCCACGAGCAGTACTTC. Protein product: CASSDNEGGRAHEQYF.

The V and J genes are TRBV19 and TRBJ2-1; 8 bases map to TRBD1. The CDR3 consists of 15 residues. Germline V gene data show CDR1 as LNHDA and CDR2 as SQIVND (reference sequence). V lost 8 bases and J lost 5; bases outside the gene matches: 11. CDR3 in amino acids: CASATGTGNNNEQFF. The CDR3 nucleotides are TGTGCCAGTGCCACCGGGACAGGAAATAACAATGAGCAGTTCTTC.

This clonotype occurred many times. The chain is built from TRBV20-1 and TRBJ2-3, with a tentative D call TRBD2 (6 bases). Trimming left V 2 bases short and J 6 bases short, with 12 bases between. Germline V CDR1 and CDR2: DFQATT, SNEGSKA (reference sequence). The length of the CDR3 is 13 residues. CDR3 region: CSARSGREDTQYF. In DNA form, the CDR3 reads TGCAGTGCTAGAAGCGGGCGAGAGGATACGCAGTATTTT.

This clonotype was picked up many times. The chain is built from TRBV7-3 and TRBJ2-7; D perhaps matches TRBD2 (6 bases). The germline CDR1 and CDR2 sequences are SGHTA and FQGTGA. With 2 bases removed from V and 4 bases from J, the gap between germline ends came to 9 bases. The CDR3 is 13 residues long. The CDR3 DNA follows: TGTGCCAGCAGCTTAGAGGAGGGATACGAGCAGTACTTC. Residues: CASSLEEGYEQYF.